These 3 T cell receptor beta chains were sequenced from one sample in a study of blood T cell repertoires in COVID-19. Produced via immunoSEQ multiplex PCR; TCRdb's table is partial and in-frame only. Of some 45,000 clones in the sample, approximately 90% were seen once. The sequencing input was peripheral blood. These receptors all stem from a man in his fifties with active COVID-19.

The rearrangement uses TRBV9 and TRBJ2-3; 10 nucleotides agree with TRBD1. This CDR3 comprises 17 residues. CDR1 is SGDLS, CDR2 YYNGEE, per germline. With 2 bases clipped from V and 2 bases from J, the junction kept 8 bases outside the gene matches. As DNA, the CDR3 is TGTGCCAGCAGCGTTCCCGGGACAGGGGAGCTCACAGATACGCAGTATTTT. Translation gives CASSVPGTGELTDTQYF.

V usage is TRBV5-1 and J usage is TRBJ2-3; TRBD2 matches 10 bases. The germline V gene has CDR1 SGHRS and CDR2 YFSETQ. The V segment lost 7 bases and the J segment 2 bases; nucleotides outside the gene matches: 4. The CDR3 sequence is 14 residues long. The CDR3 sequence: CASQTSGLTDTQYF. The CDR3 DNA reads TGCGCCAGCCAGACTAGCGGGCTCACAGATACGCAGTATTTT. Filled out from reference TRBV5-1 and TRBJ2-3, the complete variable domain reads KAGVTQTPRYLIKTRGQQVTLSCSPISGHRSVSWYQQTPGQGLQFLFEYFSETQRNKGNFPGRFSGRQFSNSRSEMNVSTLELGDSALYLCASQTSGLTDTQYFGPGTRLTVL.

The chain uses TRBV5-1 and TRBJ2-7, with D hard to call. Trimming left V 1 base short and J 6 bases short, with 8 bases between. Germline CDR1 reads SGHRS; CDR2 reads YFSETQ. The CDR3 has 12 residues. CDR3 in amino acids: CASSLYGSEQYF. CDR3 sequence (DNA): TGCGCCAGCAGCTTGTATGGCTCCGAGCAGTACTTC. Full variable domain (rest looked up from reference TRBV5-1 and TRBJ2-7): KAGVTQTPRYLIKTRGQQVTLSCSPISGHRSVSWYQQTPGQGLQFLFEYFSETQRNKGNFPGRFSGRQFSNSRSEMNVSTLELGDSALYLCASSLYGSEQYFGPGTRLTVT.